The present TCR beta chain was sequenced within a study of cytomegalovirus exposure and HLA in healthy donors. Study-level findings and limits: Most TCR beta V segments were productive about 87% or about 30% of the time in an earlier analysis. TCR sequences were mostly rare, though some public TCRs occurred in many donors. Reports credit the classifier with highly specific, highly sensitive diagnosis of cytomegalovirus status.

CDR1 and CDR2 (germline): SGHNT, YYREEE (reference sequence). Germline trimming cut 2 bases from V and 4 bases from J; bases unmatched to any gene: 2. This CDR3 has 14 residues. The PCR had 60 Vbeta and 13 Jbeta primers. Assay used: immunoSEQ multiplex PCR; TCRdb lists only in-frame clones, some missing. In the table there are about 130,000 clones, about four fifths of which are singletons. Remarks on this clone: Its target is not known.

The chain couples TRBV5-4 to TRBJ2-3, with 9 positions matching TRBD2. The clonotype comes from a woman between 35 and 50 years old in good health and CMV-seronegative. The specimen was PBMCs. As DNA, the CDR3 is TGTGCCAGCAGCTTCGGACTAGCGTCAGATACGCAGTATTTT. This codes for CASSFGLASDTQYF.